This TCR beta chain comes out of a study of T cell repertoires in cytomegalovirus infection. Study-wide context: The public TCR beta signatures pointed to both CMV infection and matching HLA type. Whole-study results and caveats: Pooled public TCR beta family frequency picked out CMV carriers with the relevant HLA. Ex vivo, HLA-C-restricted CMV-specific TCR beta clonotypes prevailed over the rest of the response.

TCRdb analysed the reads with MiXCR anew, one entry per CDR3 protein. This sample carries 230,000 or so distinct CDR3 sequences, about 17% of them seen once, and the ten largest clones take more than 45%. Germline V gene sequence: CDR1 ENHRY, CDR2 SYGVKD. The CDR3 extends over 14 amino acids. For this clonotype: Its matching antigen is unknown. An end of the junction does not agree with germline; a read error may underlie this.

The receptor was isolated from a human donor in good health (CMV status not recorded). Some clones in this sample may be carry-over from other donors' samples. This chain uses TRBV10-3 with TRBJ2-1; no clear D. Sequencing was carried out using CD8+ T cells from PBMCs. CDR3 sequence: CAISALSSYTEQFF. In DNA form, the CDR3 reads TGTGCCATCAGTGCGCTAAGCTCCTACACTGAGCAGTTCTTC.